These 27 T cell receptor beta chains share one sample of origin, sequenced in a study of shared clonotypes between healthy human individuals. Sequenced by immunoSEQ multiplex PCR; TCRdb stores in-frame clones only, minus some. This sample has a few million clones, with 93% found just once. The sequenced sample consisted of naive CD4+ T cells from PBMCs. Sample subset: CD45RA+ positively selected. These receptor sequences come from a young man in good health. Some clones in this sample may be carry-over from other donors' samples.

This clone was counted once. The chain combines TRBV4-1 with TRBJ2-7; D not certain. The CDR3 is 16 amino acids. Germline V gives CDR1 MGHRA, CDR2 YSYEKL. Trimming left V 0 bases short and J 2 bases short, with 14 bases between. Written as DNA, the CDR3 is TGCGCCAGCAGCCAAGATGAGAGATATCTCACCTACGAGCAGTACTTC. Its protein is CASSQDERYLTYEQYF.

V gene TRBV4-1 combines with J gene TRBJ2-1, with 7 nucleotides matching TRBD1. The CDR3 runs to 16 residues. Trimming cost V 4 bases and J 0 bases; bases outside gene matches: 6. Germline V gene data show CDR1 as MGHRA and CDR2 as YSYEKL. CDR3 nucleotides: TGCGCCAGCAGCCCGACAGGGACGAGCTCCTACAATGAGCAGTTCTTC. It encodes CASSPTGTSSYNEQFF.

About this clone itself: The identical CDR3 is also encoded by other nucleotide sequences in the sample. The V gene is TRBV7-2, the J gene TRBJ2-3; 8 bases align to TRBD2. CDR3 length equals 14 residues. J gave up 4 bases and V 2 bases, and 2 bases lay outside the gene matches. Germline CDR1 is SGHTA and CDR2 is FQGNSA. CDR3 sequence: CASSLSGSSDTQYF. DNA of the CDR3: TGTGCCAGCAGCTTAAGCGGGAGTTCAGATACGCAGTATTTT.

The CDR3 DNA is TGCGCCAGCAGCCAAGATCCACAGGGGGGCTATGGCTACACCTTC. Residues: CASSQDPQGGYGYTF. The V gene is TRBV4-1, the J gene TRBJ1-2; 8 bases align to TRBD1. Losses at the gene ends were 0 bases for V and 4 bases for J; bases not matched to a gene: 4. This CDR3 is 15 amino acids long. CDR1 is MGHRA and CDR2 is YSYEKL in the germline V gene.

With regard to this clone: The same CDR3 is also encoded by other DNA sequences in this sample. The CDR3 DNA follows: TGTGCCAGCAGTTTAGCCCAGCCCCAGCATTTT. Amino acid sequence: CASSLAQPQHF. This chain links TRBV28 with TRBJ1-5; no clear D gene. Germline V gene lookup returns CDR1 MDHEN and CDR2 SYDVKM. Trimming pared 2 bases from V and 7 bases from J, leaving 3 bases between. CDR3 size: 11 residues.

The chain employs TRBV6-1 and TRBJ2-5; 9 bases are a match to TRBD1. Looked up from germline, CDR1 is MNHNS and CDR2 is SASEGT. The V segment lost 10 bases and the J segment 1 base; nucleotides outside the gene matches: 10. CDR3 size: 15 residues. CDR3 DNA sequence: TGTGCCACCGCACCGGGACAGGGCATCCAAGAGACCCAGTACTTC. It yields the protein CATAPGQGIQETQYF.

The genes are TRBV28 and TRBJ2-1; 7 bases align to TRBD2. Losses at the gene ends were 7 bases for V and 11 bases for J; bases not matched to a gene: 11. The CDR3 is made up of 13 amino acids. The germline CDR1 and CDR2 sequences are MDHEN and SYDVKM. This CDR3 reads CASIRTSEPKQFF. In DNA form, the CDR3 reads TGTGCCAGCATTCGAACTAGCGAACCAAAGCAGTTCTTC.

The rearrangement joins TRBV28 to TRBJ2-5; possible D gene TRBD1, 6 bases. The DNA matches TRBJ2-7 better at its end, which makes the J call doubtful. This CDR3 has 15 residues. CDR1 and CDR2 from the germline V gene are MDHEN and SYDVKM. The CDR3 spells CASRDWTDSSYEQYF. In nucleotides, the CDR3 is TGTGCCAGCAGGGATTGGACAGATAGCTCCTACGAGCAGTACTTC.

V is TRBV28 and J is TRBJ1-2, with 8 positions matching TRBD1. V lost 7 bases and J lost 13; bases outside the gene matches: 11. CDR1 is MDHEN and CDR2 is SYDVKM in the germline V gene. The CDR3 extends over 12 amino acids. CDR3 nucleotide sequence: TGTGCCAGCACTATCCCGGGACAGGACTCCACCTTC. Encoded protein: CASTIPGQDSTF.

This chain uses TRBV28 with TRBJ2-1; D ambiguous. The CDR3 loop spans 12 amino acids. The V end was cut by 6 bases, the J end by 2 bases, with 5 bases between. Germline V lookup: CDR1 MDHEN, CDR2 SYDVKM. Here the CDR3 DNA reads TGTGCCAGCAGCTATGCCTACAATGAGCAGTTCTTC. This encodes CASSYAYNEQFF.

The chain employs TRBV4-1 and TRBJ2-3; D unclear. The CDR3 length is 14 residues. The V gene's germline CDR1 is MGHRA and CDR2 YSYEKL. Trimming left V 4 bases short and J 6 bases short, with 14 bases between. CDR3 amino acids: CASSPRSGRDTQYF. DNA for the CDR3: TGCGCCAGCAGCCCCCGTTCCGGGCGGGATACGCAGTATTTT.

This chain links TRBV29-1 with TRBJ2-2, with D possibly being TRBD1 (5 bases). V lost 3 bases and J lost 0, with 11 bases in between. The V gene's germline CDR1 is SQVTM and CDR2 ANQGSEA. CDR3 length: 15 residues. The CDR3 DNA reads TGCAGCGTTGATTCTGGGGCCGCGAACACCGGGGAGCTGTTTTTT. It specifies CSVDSGAANTGELFF.

The V call is TRBV7-9, the J call TRBJ1-1, with D maybe TRBD1 (5 bases). Germline assignment: CDR1 SEHNR and CDR2 FQNEAQ (reference sequence). The CDR3 is made up of 17 amino acids. Trimming removed 5 bases at V and 5 bases at J, with 24 bases between. This CDR3 is CASSPSRLGTTGTEAFF. The CDR3 nucleotides are TGTGCCAGCAGCCCTTCGAGGTTGGGGACCACGGGGACTGAAGCTTTCTTT.

The V call is TRBV27, the J call TRBJ2-5; 7 bases are shared with TRBD1. The length of the CDR3 is 17 residues. J was trimmed by 2 bases and V by 4 bases; bases with no gene match: 13. Germline CDR1 is MNHEY and CDR2 is SMNVEV (reference sequence). In DNA, the CDR3 is TGTGCCAGCAGTTCACTGGGGACAGCCAGGCCTCAAGAGACCCAGTACTTC. It specifies CASSSLGTARPQETQYF.

With respect to this clone: At one of its ends the junction is not consistent with the germline gene, which may arise from a read error. The same CDR3 is also encoded by other DNA sequences in this sample. This chain connects TRBV29-1 to TRBJ1-1, with no clear D. The CDR3 contains 13 residues. The V gene's germline CDR1 is SQVTM and CDR2 ANQGSEA. The chain's CDR3 is CSVDRQTNTEAFF. CDR3 nucleotides: TGCAGCGTTGATAGGCAGACGAACACTGAAGCTTTCTTC.

This clone has a single count. V usage is TRBV5-5 and J usage is TRBJ2-7, with D possibly being TRBD1 or TRBD2 (5 bases each). The germline V gene has CDR1 SGHKS and CDR2 YYEKEE (reference sequence). CDR3 length equals 16 residues. Trimming cost V 0 bases and J 3 bases, with 16 bases left between them. This CDR3 reads CASSLATGHGVYEQYF. CDR3 nucleotides: TGTGCCAGCAGCTTGGCCACAGGCCACGGGGTCTACGAGCAGTACTTC. The full variable domain, with the rest looked up from reference TRBV5-5 and TRBJ2-7, is DAGVTQSPTHLIKTRGQQVTLRCSPISGHKSVSWYQQVLGQGPQFIFQYYEKEERGRGNFPDRFSARQFPNYSSELNVNALLLGDSALYLCASSLATGHGVYEQYFGPGTRLTVT.

The gene calls are TRBV5-1 and TRBJ2-1; 9 bases are shared with TRBD2. With 1 base clipped from V and 2 bases from J, the junction kept 13 bases outside the gene matches. Germline V gives CDR1 SGHRS, CDR2 YFSETQ. The CDR3 is made up of 19 amino acids. The CDR3 DNA is TGCGCCAGCAGCTTGAGGCGGGAGGGCAACAGTTGGGCCTACAATGAGCAGTTCTTC. Translation gives CASSLRREGNSWAYNEQFF.

The rearrangement joins TRBV25-1 to TRBJ1-1; D is ambiguous. CDR3 length: 11 amino acids. The V and J ends lost 4 bases and 9 bases respectively, with 9 bases between them. Germline assignment: CDR1 MGHDK and CDR2 SYGVNS. The CDR3 reads CASSGPVKAFF. The DNA for the CDR3 is TGTGCCAGCAGTGGACCAGTGAAAGCTTTCTTT. The full variable domain, with the rest looked up from reference TRBV25-1 and TRBJ1-1, is EADIYQTPRYLVIGTGKKITLECSQTMGHDKMYWYQQDPGMELHLIHYSYGVNSTEKGDLSSESTVSRIRTEHFPLTLESARPSHTSQYLCASSGPVKAFFGQGTRLTVV.

Concerning this clone itself: The same CDR3 arises from other DNA sequences in this sample as well. The V and J genes are TRBV28 and TRBJ2-5; TRBD1 might be the D (5 bases). CDR1 and CDR2 from the germline V gene are MDHEN and SYDVKM. The CDR3 is 12 residues long. Between the trimmed V and J ends, which lost 2 bases and 4 bases, there was a span of 5 bases. The CDR3 DNA sequence: TGTGCCAGCAGTTTAAGGGGAGAGACCCAGTACTTC. Amino acid sequence: CASSLRGETQYF.

This chain joins TRBV6-1 and TRBJ1-2; tentative D call: TRBD1 (5 bases). The V end was cut by 3 bases, the J end by 6 bases, with 26 bases between. Germline V gene data show CDR1 as MNHNS and CDR2 as SASEGT. This CDR3 is built from 18 residues. The CDR3 DNA reads as TGTGCCAGCAGTGATTTTGGGTTGGGGCTCCTGTTGCTAAATGGCTACACCTTC. Amino acid sequence: CASSDFGLGLLLLNGYTF.

The chain has TRBV5-1 and TRBJ1-4; D is undetermined. The CDR3 consists of 15 residues. V lost 0 bases and J 12 bases, leaving 18 bases between the germline ends. The germline CDR1 and CDR2 sequences are SGHRS and YFSETQ. The CDR3 here is CASSLVIGGGGELFF. The CDR3 nucleotides read TGCGCCAGCAGCTTGGTAATCGGCGGCGGCGGGGAACTGTTTTTT.

The chain links TRBV10-3 to TRBJ2-1; D is perhaps TRBD2 (6 bases). CDR3 length: 16 amino acids. Germline values: CDR1 ENHRY, CDR2 SYGVKD. V lost 0 bases and J 3 bases, leaving 12 bases between the germline ends. The DNA for the CDR3 is TGTGCCATCAGTGAGTCGTCGGGACTCCTCTACAATGAGCAGTTCTTC. Protein product: CAISESSGLLYNEQFF.

The gene calls are TRBV20-1 and TRBJ1-2; 8 bases line up with TRBD1. In germline, CDR1 is DFQATT, CDR2 SNEGSKA (reference sequence). This CDR3 is 11 amino acids long. CDR3 nucleotides: TGCTGGGGACAGGATAACTATGGCTACACCTTC. It codes for CWGQDNYGYTF.

V usage is TRBV28 and J usage is TRBJ2-7; D is perhaps TRBD1 or TRBD2 (5 bases each). Trimming took off 3 bases at V and 3 bases at J, with 18 bases between the two ends. The CDR3 runs to 16 residues. Germline-derived CDR1 and CDR2 are MDHEN and SYDVKM. Here the CDR3 DNA reads TGTGCCAGCAGTTTTAAGGGACGGGTGTTGGACTACGAGCAGTACTTC. Its protein product is CASSFKGRVLDYEQYF.

The V and J genes are TRBV7-2 and TRBJ2-2; 8 bases match TRBD2. In germline, CDR1 is SGHTA, CDR2 FQGNSA. The CDR3 sequence is 16 residues long. The V and J ends lost 1 base and 2 bases, in that order; junction bases with no gene match: 3. The DNA of the CDR3 is TGTGCCAGCAGCTTAGTAGCGGGACCCAACACCGGGGAGCTGTTTTTT. This codes for CASSLVAGPNTGELFF.

The genes are TRBV4-2 and TRBJ1-2, with a possible D match to TRBD1 (6 bases). Trimming removed 4 bases from V and 4 bases from J, with 13 bases in between. The CDR3 contains 14 residues. Germline CDR1 reads LGHNA; CDR2 reads YNFKEQ. The CDR3 here is CASSRAGAVYGYTF. The CDR3 DNA follows: TGTGCCAGCAGCCGCGCAGGGGCTGTCTATGGCTACACCTTC.

The rearrangement uses TRBV11-2 and TRBJ2-1; D might be TRBD1 (5 bases). V lost 4 bases, J lost 7 bases, and 20 bases lay in between. The CDR3 consists of 16 residues. In germline, CDR1 is SGHAT, CDR2 FQNNGV. In DNA form, the CDR3 reads TGTGCCAGCAGCTCCCATAGGGGCCTCTACATAAATGAGCAGTTCTTC. As protein: CASSSHRGLYINEQFF.